This T cell receptor (beta chain) was found in a study of human T cells and chemical hapten exposure. In the study overall: The variation in per-sample TCR yields arose mainly from small differences in pooled library volumes. Overall study results and limits: In comparison with controls, expanded TCRs gave rise to a significantly larger number of large CDR3 similarity clusters.

Time point described: pre-sensitization, week 0. Noted treatment: therapeutic diphenylcyclopropenone sensitization with weekly scalp DPC. Suited to DPC and affected by alopecia, the donors ranged from 18 to 70 years old. This clonotype was counted many times. The antigen remains unidentified. Attachment of unique molecular identifiers to individual cDNA molecules was performed in the library. Each CDR3 protein is one row after TCRdb ran MiXCR on the RACE reads. The table includes around 62,000 distinct CDR3 sequences, around 7% detected once. There are 15 residues in the CDR3. Germline V gives CDR1 MNHEY, CDR2 SVGEGT. J gave up 4 bases and V 6 bases, and 8 bases lay outside the gene matches.

The TCR sequence derives from a woman aged 30 to 39 with alopecia areata. Some clones in this sample may be carry-over from other donors' samples. The J gene is TRBJ2-1, the V gene TRBV6-2 or TRBV6-3; TRBD2 matches at 8 bases. Material: whole blood, obtained in connection with sensitization to the hapten diphenylcyclopropenone (DPC). The CDR3 DNA reads TGTGCCAGCAGCTTCGATAGCGGGGCTTACAATGAGCAGTTCTTC. This sequence encodes CASSFDSGAYNEQFF.